Shown below are 3 T cell receptor beta chains from a single sample sequenced in a study of blood T cell repertoires in COVID-19. Assay: immunoSEQ multiplex PCR; the TCRdb copy retains only in-frame clones and omits some. The table lists tens of thousands of clones, around 90% of them singletons. The sample consisted of peripheral blood. Receptors originate from a man in his 70s with active or convalescent COVID-19.

The chain has TRBV5-6 and TRBJ2-2; weak D call: TRBD1 (5 bases). V dropped 0 bases and J dropped 10 bases, with 13 bases sitting between them. Germline CDR1 reads SGHDT; CDR2 reads YYEEEE. The CDR3 covers 14 residues. CDR3 in amino acids: CASSLGLWGPELFF. CDR3 coding DNA: TGTGCCAGCAGCTTGGGTCTGTGGGGCCCGGAGCTGTTTTTT.

V usage is TRBV6-2 or TRBV6-3 and J usage is TRBJ1-2; the D gene is possibly TRBD1 (6 bases). Trimming removed 4 bases at V and 4 bases at J, with 22 bases between. Germline V gene sequence: CDR1 MNHEY, CDR2 SVGEGT. The CDR3 runs 17 residues. The DNA for the CDR3 is TGTGCCAGCAGTTCCCCCAGGACGGACAGCAACCGCTATGGCTACACCTTC. Translated, it gives CASSSPRTDSNRYGYTF.

J is TRBJ2-5 and V is TRBV11-2, with 12 nucleotides matching TRBD2. Trimming took 5 bases from V and 4 from J; bases not matched to a gene: 8. Germline loops: CDR1 SGHAT, CDR2 FQNNGV. The CDR3 contains 16 residues. CDR3 nucleotides: TGTGCCAGCAGCCTATCTAGCGGGGGGGCCGGAGAGACCCAGTACTTC. This sequence encodes CASSLSSGGAGETQYF.